The rows below give T cell receptor beta chains drawn from one sample of a study of shared clonotypes between healthy human individuals. Some clones are missing from TCRdb's copy, which holds only in-frame ones; the method was immunoSEQ multiplex PCR. This sample has more than 550,000 clones; roughly 72% occur once, and the top ten carry under 2%. The source material was memory CD4+ T cells sorted from blood. These TCRs come from a woman in her thirties in good health. The CDR3 runs from the conserved cysteine through the conserved F or W. Each record gives: CDR3 protein, CDR3 DNA, D gene, clone size, J gene, V gene. The D gene is left open where the match is weak. Not every row has a clone size; where given, it reads once, few, many or a size class.

CDR3 protein: CATSRAGGYGYTF; CDR3 DNA: TGTGCCACCAGCAGAGCAGGGGGCTATGGCTACACCTTC; D gene: TRBD1; clone size: -; J gene: TRBJ1-2; V gene: TRBV15
CDR3 protein: CASSSVNYGYTF; CDR3 DNA: TGTGCCAGCAGTTCAGTTAACTATGGCTACACCTTC; D gene: -; clone size: -; J gene: TRBJ1-2; V gene: TRBV6-1
CDR3 protein: CASSSSAGTDTQYF; CDR3 DNA: TGTGCCAGCAGCTCTAGTGCGGGCACAGATACGCAGTATTTT; D gene: -; clone size: -; J gene: TRBJ2-3; V gene: TRBV5-4
CDR3 protein: CSAEDPNYGYTF; CDR3 DNA: TGCAGCGCCGAGGACCCTAACTATGGCTACACCTTC; D gene: -; clone size: -; J gene: TRBJ1-2; V gene: TRBV29-1
CDR3 protein: CAWSAIQGLNTEAFF; CDR3 DNA: TGTGCCTGGAGTGCAATCCAGGGGTTGAACACTGAAGCTTTCTTT; D gene: -; clone size: -; J gene: TRBJ1-1; V gene: TRBV30
CDR3 protein: CASSFGTIREETQYF; CDR3 DNA: TGTGCCAGCAGCTTCGGGACTATAAGGGAAGAGACCCAGTACTTC; D gene: TRBD2; clone size: -; J gene: TRBJ2-5; V gene: TRBV7-2
CDR3 protein: CASSLWEREAFF; CDR3 DNA: TGTGCCAGCAGTTTATGGGAAAGAGAAGCTTTCTTT; D gene: -; clone size: few; J gene: TRBJ1-1; V gene: TRBV28
CDR3 protein: CASGRGDVAYEQYF; CDR3 DNA: TGTGCCAGCGGGAGGGGGGACGTGGCCTACGAGCAGTACTTC; D gene: -; clone size: -; J gene: TRBJ2-7; V gene: TRBV28
CDR3 protein: CASSWGGPRNEQFF; CDR3 DNA: TGTGCCAGCAGCTGGGGGGGGCCCCGCAATGAGCAGTTCTTC; D gene: -; clone size: once; J gene: TRBJ2-1; V gene: TRBV11-2
CDR3 protein: CASSPRGTGELFF; CDR3 DNA: TGTGCCAGCAGCCCCCGGGGAACCGGGGAGCTGTTTTTT; D gene: -; clone size: -; J gene: TRBJ2-2; V gene: TRBV4-2
CDR3 protein: CASSLGTSGRQGEQYF; CDR3 DNA: TGTGCCAGCAGCTTAGGGACTAGCGGGAGACAGGGCGAGCAGTACTTC; D gene: TRBD2; clone size: -; J gene: TRBJ2-7; V gene: TRBV7-2
CDR3 protein: CASSLPRPGLSGNTIYF; CDR3 DNA: TGTGCCAGCAGTTTACCTAGGCCAGGGCTCTCTGGAAACACCATATATTTT; D gene: -; clone size: -; J gene: TRBJ1-3; V gene: TRBV28
CDR3 protein: CASSQIAGGPQHTQYF; CDR3 DNA: TGCGCCAGCAGCCAGATAGCGGGAGGGCCCCAACATACGCAGTATTTT; D gene: TRBD2; clone size: -; J gene: TRBJ2-3; V gene: TRBV5-1
CDR3 protein: CASSPKQGAPYEQYF; CDR3 DNA: TGTGCCAGCTCACCCAAGCAGGGTGCCCCCTACGAGCAGTACTTC; D gene: -; clone size: -; J gene: TRBJ2-7; V gene: TRBV18
CDR3 protein: CASKAVAYEQYF; CDR3 DNA: TGTGCCAGCAAAGCGGTGGCCTACGAGCAGTACTTC; D gene: -; clone size: -; J gene: TRBJ2-7; V gene: TRBV2
CDR3 protein: CASSMTISFGQPQHF; CDR3 DNA: TGTGCCAGTAGTATGACCATCTCATTTGGGCAGCCCCAGCATTTT; D gene: -; clone size: -; J gene: TRBJ1-5; V gene: TRBV19
CDR3 protein: CASSFKAESTDTQYF; CDR3 DNA: TGTGCCAGCAGCTTTAAAGCGGAGAGCACAGATACGCAGTATTTT; D gene: -; clone size: -; J gene: TRBJ2-3; V gene: TRBV5-4
CDR3 protein: CATILGPTYTEAFF; CDR3 DNA: TGTGCCACCATTCTCGGACCTACGTACACTGAAGCTTTCTTT; D gene: -; clone size: -; J gene: TRBJ1-1; V gene: TRBV6-1
CDR3 protein: CASSTEGGTEAFF; CDR3 DNA: TGTGCCAGCAGTACCGAGGGGGGTACTGAAGCTTTCTTT; D gene: -; clone size: once; J gene: TRBJ1-1; V gene: TRBV7-9
CDR3 protein: CASSFSEGDTQYF; CDR3 DNA: TGTGCCAGCAGCTTTTCCGAGGGAGATACGCAGTATTTT; D gene: -; clone size: -; J gene: TRBJ2-3; V gene: TRBV7-6
CDR3 protein: CASSQGRLYTDTQYF; CDR3 DNA: TGTGCCAGCAGCCAAGGCAGACTCTACACAGATACGCAGTATTTT; D gene: -; clone size: -; J gene: TRBJ2-3; V gene: TRBV4-2
CDR3 protein: CAISGPPGTGAETQYF; CDR3 DNA: TGTGCCATCAGTGGCCCCCCGGGAACAGGGGCGGAGACCCAGTACTTC; D gene: TRBD1; clone size: once; J gene: TRBJ2-5; V gene: TRBV10-3
CDR3 protein: CASSVTRLTEAFF; CDR3 DNA: TGTGCCAGCAGCGTGACCAGGTTGACTGAAGCTTTCTTT; D gene: -; clone size: -; J gene: TRBJ1-1; V gene: TRBV11-2
CDR3 protein: CASSLASSGRLVEQYF; CDR3 DNA: TGTGCCAGCAGCTTAGCTTCTAGCGGGAGACTGGTGGAGCAGTACTTC; D gene: TRBD2; clone size: -; J gene: TRBJ2-7; V gene: TRBV11-2
CDR3 protein: CASSGTGENQPQHF; CDR3 DNA: TGTGCCAGCTCCGGGACAGGGGAAAATCAGCCCCAGCATTTT; D gene: TRBD1; clone size: few; J gene: TRBJ1-5; V gene: TRBV2
CDR3 protein: CSAPDGDEQYF; CDR3 DNA: TGCAGTGCTCCGGATGGCGACGAGCAGTACTTC; D gene: -; clone size: -; J gene: TRBJ2-7; V gene: TRBV20-1
CDR3 protein: CASSDPKRGPVETQYF; CDR3 DNA: TGTGCCAGCAGTGACCCCAAGCGGGGCCCCGTTGAGACCCAGTACTTC; D gene: TRBD2; clone size: -; J gene: TRBJ2-5; V gene: TRBV2
CDR3 protein: CASSYATPTPYGYTF; CDR3 DNA: TGTGCCAGCAGTTATGCAACCCCAACACCCTATGGCTACACCTTC; D gene: -; clone size: -; J gene: TRBJ1-2; V gene: TRBV6-9
CDR3 protein: CASRPGWTGNEQFF; CDR3 DNA: TGTGCCAGCAGACCCGGATGGACCGGAAATGAGCAGTTCTTC; D gene: -; clone size: -; J gene: TRBJ2-1; V gene: TRBV6-5
CDR3 protein: CASSPRGISYEQYF; CDR3 DNA: TGTGCCAGCTCACCACGGGGAATCTCCTACGAGCAGTACTTC; D gene: -; clone size: -; J gene: TRBJ2-7; V gene: TRBV18
CDR3 protein: CASSYSARQSNQPQHF; CDR3 DNA: TGTGCCAGCAGTTACTCGGCGAGGCAGTCGAATCAGCCCCAGCATTTT; D gene: -; clone size: -; J gene: TRBJ1-5; V gene: TRBV6-5
CDR3 protein: CVSRGRDSRGTQYF; CDR3 DNA: TGTGTCAGCAGGGGCCGGGACTCCAGAGGGACCCAGTACTTC; D gene: -; clone size: -; J gene: TRBJ2-5; V gene: TRBV2
CDR3 protein: CASSIGQVGGGNEKLFF; CDR3 DNA: TGTGCCAGTAGTATCGGCCAGGTGGGCGGGGGTAATGAAAAACTGTTTTTT; D gene: -; clone size: -; J gene: TRBJ1-4; V gene: TRBV19
CDR3 protein: CASSPGWGGSTDTQYF; CDR3 DNA: TGTGCCAGCAGCCCGGGGTGGGGCGGGAGCACAGATACGCAGTATTTT; D gene: -; clone size: -; J gene: TRBJ2-3; V gene: TRBV27
CDR3 protein: CATTGANSYEQYF; CDR3 DNA: TGTGCCACCACAGGGGCGAACTCCTACGAGCAGTACTTC; D gene: TRBD1; clone size: -; J gene: TRBJ2-7; V gene: TRBV6-5
CDR3 protein: CASTSLSDQPQHF; CDR3 DNA: TGTGCCAGCACTTCTCTTTCCGATCAGCCCCAGCATTTT; D gene: -; clone size: -; J gene: TRBJ1-5; V gene: TRBV28
CDR3 protein: CASSVGGQGFWYGYTF; CDR3 DNA: TGTGCCAGCAGCGTAGGGGGACAGGGCTTTTGGTATGGCTACACCTTC; D gene: TRBD1; clone size: -; J gene: TRBJ1-2; V gene: TRBV9
CDR3 protein: CASSDQGANNEQFF; CDR3 DNA: TGTGCCAGCAGCGACCAGGGGGCGAACAATGAGCAGTTCTTC; D gene: TRBD1; clone size: -; J gene: TRBJ2-1; V gene: TRBV2
CDR3 protein: CASRDRVDTEAFF; CDR3 DNA: TGTGCCAGCAGGGACAGGGTTGACACTGAAGCTTTCTTT; D gene: TRBD1; clone size: -; J gene: TRBJ1-1; V gene: TRBV27
CDR3 protein: CASSLRTEGIQFF; CDR3 DNA: TGCGCCAGCAGCTTAAGAACCGAAGGGATTCAGTTCTTC; D gene: -; clone size: -; J gene: TRBJ2-1; V gene: TRBV5-1
CDR3 protein: CASTIAGGRTEAFF; CDR3 DNA: TGTGCCAGCACCATTGCAGGGGGGAGAACTGAAGCTTTCTTT; D gene: TRBD1; clone size: -; J gene: TRBJ1-1; V gene: TRBV2
CDR3 protein: CSVDPSSRGETQYF; CDR3 DNA: TGCAGCGTTGACCCTAGCTCGCGGGGGGAGACCCAGTACTTC; D gene: TRBD2; clone size: -; J gene: TRBJ2-5; V gene: TRBV29-1
CDR3 protein: CASSRDSNQPQHF; CDR3 DNA: TGTGCCAGCAGTCGTGACAGCAATCAGCCCCAGCATTTT; D gene: -; clone size: -; J gene: TRBJ1-5; V gene: TRBV28
CDR3 protein: CASSVRTDNEQFF; CDR3 DNA: TGTGCCAGCAGCGTTCGAACCGACAATGAGCAGTTCTTC; D gene: -; clone size: -; J gene: TRBJ2-1; V gene: TRBV7-2
CDR3 protein: CASSLSYRRDEQYF; CDR3 DNA: TGTGCCAGCAGTTTATCTTACAGGCGGGACGAGCAGTACTTC; D gene: -; clone size: -; J gene: TRBJ2-7; V gene: TRBV27
CDR3 protein: CASSSLAGLTNEQFF; CDR3 DNA: TGTGCCAGCAGCTCACTAGCGGGCCTTACCAATGAGCAGTTCTTC; D gene: TRBD2; clone size: -; J gene: TRBJ2-1; V gene: TRBV7-2
CDR3 protein: CATSPVGLNQPQHF; CDR3 DNA: TGTGCCACCAGCCCCGTCGGACTCAATCAGCCCCAGCATTTT; D gene: -; clone size: -; J gene: TRBJ1-5; V gene: TRBV15
CDR3 protein: CASSLAGTGGNYGYTF; CDR3 DNA: TGTGCCAGCAGCCTAGCCGGGACAGGTGGTAACTATGGCTACACCTTC; D gene: TRBD1; clone size: -; J gene: TRBJ1-2; V gene: TRBV7-9
CDR3 protein: CASSLGTASYNEQFF; CDR3 DNA: TGCGCCAGCAGCTTAGGGACTGCTTCCTACAATGAGCAGTTCTTC; D gene: -; clone size: -; J gene: TRBJ2-1; V gene: TRBV5-1
CDR3 protein: CASSPEWYEKLFF; CDR3 DNA: TGTGCCAGCAGCCCGGAGTGGTATGAAAAACTGTTTTTT; D gene: -; clone size: -; J gene: TRBJ1-4; V gene: TRBV5-5
CDR3 protein: CASRRGGDEDTEAFF; CDR3 DNA: TGTGCCAGCAGGAGGGGGGGGGATGAGGACACTGAAGCTTTCTTT; D gene: -; clone size: -; J gene: TRBJ1-1; V gene: TRBV28
CDR3 protein: CASSSYKEYEQYF; CDR3 DNA: TGTGCCAGCAGTTCGTATAAAGAGTACGAGCAGTACTTC; D gene: -; clone size: -; J gene: TRBJ2-7; V gene: TRBV28
CDR3 protein: CASKDRASSYNEQFF; CDR3 DNA: TGCGCCAGCAAAGACAGGGCCTCCTCCTACAATGAGCAGTTCTTC; D gene: TRBD1; clone size: -; J gene: TRBJ2-1; V gene: TRBV5-1
CDR3 protein: CASRRTGGDTEAFF; CDR3 DNA: TGTGCCAGCAGAAGGACAGGGGGAGACACTGAAGCTTTCTTT; D gene: TRBD1; clone size: -; J gene: TRBJ1-1; V gene: TRBV2
CDR3 protein: CASSYGGEGNQPQHF; CDR3 DNA: TGCGCCAGCAGCTATGGGGGGGAAGGCAATCAGCCCCAGCATTTT; D gene: -; clone size: many; J gene: TRBJ1-5; V gene: TRBV5-1
CDR3 protein: CASSGSTGGYQPQHF; CDR3 DNA: TGTGCCAGCAGTGGATCGACAGGGGGCTATCAGCCCCAGCATTTT; D gene: TRBD1; clone size: -; J gene: TRBJ1-5; V gene: TRBV2
CDR3 protein: CASSVGQGLGEQFF; CDR3 DNA: TGTGCCAGCAGCGTGGGACAGGGGTTGGGTGAGCAGTTCTTC; D gene: TRBD1; clone size: -; J gene: TRBJ2-1; V gene: TRBV9